These 29 T cell receptor beta chains were all obtained from the same sample, sequenced in a study of regulatory T cells in long-lasting Graves disease. The time point denotes: persistent/refractory GD, antithyroid drugs over 5 years with positive TRAb. PBMC-derived RNA was used for the TCR library. Through Arm-PCR of CDR3 regions and iRepertoire HTBI primers, TCR beta libraries were built. TCRdb called the multiplex PCR reads again in MiXCR, with one record for every CDR3 protein. The top ten hold 40% to 50% of the sample, which has more than 650,000 distinct CDR3 sequences, 30% seen once. The source material was peripheral blood mononuclear cells (PBMCs), sampled when the disease was refractory, from a patient treated with antithyroid drugs. The source of these receptors is a female donor with Graves disease.

The table lists this clonotype with a few counts. The CDR3 DNA follows: TGTGCCAGCAGATCGGACAGGGACGATGCTTTCTTT. Protein sequence: CASRSDRDDAFF. The rearrangement joins TRBV6-1 to TRBJ1-1; 8 bases align to TRBD1. This CDR3 has 12 residues. After removal of 6 bases from V and 11 bases from J, the junction contained 8 bases not matched to a gene. Germline CDR1 is MNHNS and CDR2 is SASEGT.

This clonotype occurred a few times. V usage is TRBV29-1 and J usage is TRBJ1-1; D possibly corresponds to TRBD1 (5 bases). Trimming took off 6 bases at V and 5 bases at J, with 22 bases between the two ends. CDR3 length: 15 residues. Germline V gives CDR1 SQVTM, CDR2 ANQGSEA. Written as DNA, the CDR3 is TGCAGCGTAAGTGGGGCAGGCGTTGGGAGTACTGAAGCTTTCTTT. Translation: CSVSGAGVGSTEAFF.

The chain uses TRBV6-1 and TRBJ1-1; D is possibly TRBD1 (6 bases). The CDR3 is 11 amino acids. V was pared by 7 bases and J by 6 bases, with 9 bases between. CDR1 is MNHNS, CDR2 SASEGT, per germline. CDR3 residues: CASMDSAEAFF. For the CDR3, the DNA is TGTGCCAGCATGGACAGCGCTGAAGCTTTCTTT.

Comment on this clonotype: A single base separates this from a much larger clone, so it may be a read error. In this CDR3 the conserved last residue, phenylalanine or tryptophan, is missing, so a read error is likely. In DNA, the CDR3 is TGTGCCAGCAGAGGACAGGGGATTTATCAGCCCCAGCATCTT. This gives the protein CASRGQGIYQPQHL. The rearrangement joins TRBV2 to TRBJ1-5; 9 nucleotides agree with TRBD1. Germline trimming cut 6 bases from V and 5 bases from J; bases unmatched to any gene: 5. Germline V gene data show CDR1 as SNHLY and CDR2 as FYNNEI. This CDR3 spans 14 amino acids.

The V gene is TRBV11-2, the J gene TRBJ1-2, with unresolved D. The V gene's germline CDR1 is SGHAT and CDR2 FQNNGV. CDR3 size: 15 residues. V lost 0 bases and J lost 4, with 12 bases in between. CDR3 DNA: TGTGCCAGCAGCTTAGATTCCTCGGGCCTCTATGGCTACACCTTC. This sequence encodes CASSLDSSGLYGYTF.

The CDR3 DNA is TGTGCCAGCAGCCCAATTCTGCGGCCGGCCTACGAGCAGTACTTC. This gives the protein CASSPILRPAYEQYF. This chain links TRBV12-3 or TRBV12-4 with TRBJ2-7; D is undetermined. CDR3 length: 15 residues. Trimming cost V 6 bases and J 2 bases, with 17 bases left between them.

This chain joins TRBV10-3 and TRBJ1-2; unclear D gene. The germline V and J ends were trimmed by 0 bases and 7 bases, with 3 bases remaining between them. This CDR3 spans 11 amino acids. Germline-derived CDR1 and CDR2 are ENHRY and SYGVKD. DNA for the CDR3: TGTGCCATCAGTGAGTCGGGTGGCTACACCTTC. Translating it yields CAISESGGYTF.

This chain links TRBV6-5 with TRBJ1-5, with D unresolved. The CDR3 is 14 amino acids. CDR1 MNHEY and CDR2 SVGAGI come from the germline V gene. V was clipped by 0 bases and J by 6 bases, with 9 bases between them. CDR3 sequence (DNA): TGTGCCAGCAGTTACTCAGGGTCGGCTCAGCCCCAGCATTTT. This encodes CASSYSGSAQPQHF.

This clonotype has just a few counts. This sequence joins TRBV20-1 and TRBJ1-5, with D possibly matching TRBD1 (6 bases). CDR1 is DFQATT, CDR2 SNEGSKA, per germline (reference sequence). V was trimmed by 6 bases and J by 6 bases, leaving 15 bases between them. CDR3 size: 13 residues. The CDR3 reads CSAFGGGTQPQHF. The DNA for the CDR3 is TGCAGTGCCTTCGGCGGGGGCACTCAGCCCCAGCATTTT.

This sequence joins TRBV19 and TRBJ1-5, with D maybe TRBD1 (6 bases). The CDR3 spans 15 residues. In germline, CDR1 is LNHDA, CDR2 SQIVND (reference sequence). Trimming took 1 base from V and 2 from J, leaving 9 bases between them. Written as DNA, the CDR3 is TGTGCCAGTAGTATAGCTGCAGGGGGCAATCAGCCCCAGCATTTT. This codes for CASSIAAGGNQPQHF. Supplemented by reference TRBV19 and TRBJ1-5, the full variable domain reads DGGITQSPKYLFRKEGQNVTLSCEQNLNHDAMYWYRQDPGQGLRLIYYSQIVNDFQKGDIAEGYSVSREKKESFPLTVTSAQKNPTAFYLCASSIAAGGNQPQHFGDGTRLSIL.

The gene calls are TRBV20-1 and TRBJ2-1; D gene uncertain. This CDR3 is 11 amino acids long. V lost 3 bases to trimming and J lost 4 bases, with 4 bases between them. Germline assignment: CDR1 DFQATT and CDR2 SNEGSKA (reference sequence). CDR3 DNA: TGCAGTGCTAGCCAATACAATGAGCAGTTCTTC. This gives the protein CSASQYNEQFF.

At least ten counts were recorded for this clonotype. The chain joins TRBV6-1 to TRBJ1-1; D is undetermined. CDR1 is MNHNS and CDR2 is SASEGT in the germline V gene. With 8 bases removed from V and 0 bases from J, the gap between germline ends came to 10 bases. The CDR3 is 13 amino acids. This CDR3 is CASSGSMNTEAFF. The CDR3 bases are TGTGCCAGCTCTGGCAGCATGAACACTGAAGCTTTCTTT.

This sequence joins TRBV2 and TRBJ1-4; D gene unclear. The CDR3 runs 15 residues. With 6 bases removed from V and 0 bases from J, the gap between germline ends came to 11 bases. In germline, CDR1 is SNHLY, CDR2 FYNNEI. DNA for the CDR3: TGTGCCAGCAGCTTTCTACAAGCAACTAATGAAAAACTGTTTTTT. This translates into CASSFLQATNEKLFF.

V and J are TRBV20-1 and TRBJ1-1; D uncertain. The germline V gene encodes CDR1 DFQATT and CDR2 SNEGSKA (reference sequence). The V end was cut by 0 bases, the J end by 3 bases, with 11 bases between. There are 14 residues in the CDR3. The CDR3 nucleotides are TGCAGTGCTAGAGATCTACGGATCTACACTGAAGCTTTCTTT. Its translation is CSARDLRIYTEAFF.

This clonotype was observed a handful of times. The V and J genes are TRBV10-3 and TRBJ1-1; D is uncertain. V lost 10 bases, J lost 2 bases, and 14 bases lay in between. CDR3 size: 13 residues. CDR1 and CDR2 (germline): ENHRY, SYGVKD. CDR3 in amino acids: CATVGSVNTEAFF. CDR3 in DNA: TGTGCCACCGTTGGCTCGGTAAACACTGAAGCTTTCTTT.

This clonotype was recorded at least ten times. This chain uses TRBV6-5 with TRBJ2-5; the D is unclear. Trimming took off 0 bases at V and 1 base at J, with 12 bases between the two ends. This CDR3 region has 16 residues. Germline CDR1 reads MNHEY; CDR2 reads SVGAGI. CDR3 DNA: TGTGCCAGCAGTTACTCGAGTTCTGGCATCCAAGAGACCCAGTACTTC. This translates into CASSYSSSGIQETQYF.

This chain links TRBV30 with TRBJ1-4, with D possibly TRBD1 on 6 matching bases. CDR1 and CDR2 from the germline V gene are GTSNPN and SVGIG (reference sequence). The germline V and J ends were trimmed by 3 bases and 5 bases, with 19 bases remaining between them. CDR3 size: 16 residues. CDR3 nucleotides: TGTGCCTGGAGCGTACTGTCGGGGGGCCCAAATGAAAAACTGTTTTTT. It encodes CAWSVLSGGPNEKLFF.

V usage is TRBV11-2 and J usage is TRBJ1-2, with 7 bases identical to TRBD1. This CDR3 is built from 12 residues. Germline V gene lookup returns CDR1 SGHAT and CDR2 FQNNGV. V gave up 4 bases and J gave up 7 bases; unmatched junction bases: 3. CDR3 residues: CASSSDRVGYTF. The DNA of the CDR3 is TGTGCCAGCAGCTCCGACAGGGTTGGCTACACCTTC.

This clonotype was seen only a few times. V and J are TRBV6-5 and TRBJ2-2; tentative D call: TRBD2 (5 bases). CDR3 size: 17 residues. In germline, CDR1 is MNHEY, CDR2 SVGAGI. The V end lost 2 bases, the J end lost 1 base, and 14 bases lay between the germline ends. The CDR3 DNA reads as TGTGCCAGCAGTTACCCCACGGGATTAGGGAACACCGGGGAGCTGTTTTTT. Protein: CASSYPTGLGNTGELFF.

This clonotype was seen many times. The genes are TRBV28 and TRBJ1-5, with 8 bases lining up with TRBD1. Germline CDR1 reads MDHEN; CDR2 reads SYDVKM. CDR3 length equals 15 residues. With 6 bases clipped from V and 2 bases from J, the junction kept 6 bases outside the gene matches. This CDR3 is CASRQDRGGNQPQHF. DNA of the CDR3: TGTGCCAGCAGACAAGACAGGGGAGGCAATCAGCCCCAGCATTTT. Complete variable domain (other parts from reference TRBV28 and TRBJ1-5): DVKVTQSSRYLVKRTGEKVFLECVQDMDHENMFWYRQDPGLGLRLIYFSYDVKMKEKGDIPEGYSVSREKKERFSLILESASTNQTSMYLCASRQDRGGNQPQHFGDGTRLSIL.

This clonotype was detected once. The chain has TRBV19 and TRBJ2-7; 7 bases match TRBD2. The CDR3 consists of 14 residues. CDR1 and CDR2 (germline): LNHDA, SQIVND (reference sequence). V lost 4 bases, J lost 4 bases, and 7 bases stayed unmatched. The CDR3 here is CASSKSGKLYEQYF. The CDR3 region has the DNA TGTGCCAGTAGTAAAAGCGGGAAACTATACGAGCAGTACTTC.

This clonotype appeared many times. The chain combines TRBV2 with TRBJ1-6; D ambiguous. The CDR3 totals 13 residues. The germline V gene has CDR1 SNHLY and CDR2 FYNNEI. Trimming cost V 6 bases and J 7 bases, with 10 bases left between them. CDR3 DNA: TGTGCCAGCAGAGGCGAACAGAATTCACCCCTCCACTTT. Protein sequence: CASRGEQNSPLHF.

This clonotype was observed a few times. This sequence joins TRBV30 and TRBJ1-4; maybe TRBD1 (5 bases). V shed 3 bases and J shed 0 bases, with 8 bases lying between them. This CDR3 contains 14 residues. In germline, CDR1 is GTSNPN, CDR2 SVGIG (reference sequence). CDR3 protein: CAWRYRPTNEKLFF. CDR3 DNA sequence: TGTGCCTGGAGGTACAGGCCAACTAATGAAAAACTGTTTTTT.

The V and J genes are TRBV2 and TRBJ2-3; TRBD2 aligns across 9 bases. CDR3 size: 15 residues. The V and J ends lost 7 bases and 2 bases, in that order; junction bases with no gene match: 7. Per the germline V gene, CDR1 is SNHLY and CDR2 is FYNNEI. CDR3 sequence: CASTFGTSYTDTQYF. The CDR3 DNA reads as TGTGCCAGCACCTTTGGGACTAGCTACACAGATACGCAGTATTTT.

The genes are TRBV6-5 and TRBJ1-4; D is unresolved. The V gene lost 2 bases and the J gene lost 7 bases, with 14 bases spanning the gap. Germline-derived CDR1 and CDR2 are MNHEY and SVGAGI. The CDR3 runs 15 residues. CDR3 in DNA: TGTGCCAGCAGTTACAGCGGCGGACGTGGTGAAAAACTGTTTTTT. Protein product: CASSYSGGRGEKLFF.

This clonotype was picked up a small number of times. This chain links TRBV6-1 with TRBJ2-7; 7 nucleotides line up with TRBD2. The germline V gene encodes CDR1 MNHNS and CDR2 SASEGT. The CDR3 has 13 amino acids. With 9 bases clipped from V and 5 bases from J, the junction kept 10 bases outside the gene matches. This CDR3 is CASRRGEGDEQYF. CDR3 nucleotide sequence: TGTGCCAGTCGACGGGGGGAAGGGGACGAGCAGTACTTC.

In its sample, this clonotype was seen many times. The rearrangement links TRBV28 to TRBJ1-2; D is unresolved. The CDR3 is 14 amino acids. Germline V gene lookup returns CDR1 MDHEN and CDR2 SYDVKM. V was shortened by 1 base and J by 8 bases, with 14 bases between the two germline ends. The CDR3 sequence: CASSLSSWSTGYTF. In DNA, the CDR3 is TGTGCCAGCAGTTTATCCTCTTGGAGTACAGGCTACACCTTC.

The chain couples TRBV6-2 or TRBV6-3 to TRBJ1-2, with TRBD1 as a possible D gene (5 bases). V lost 6 bases, J lost 5 bases, and 19 bases lay in between. Germline CDR1 is MNHEY and CDR2 is SVGEGT. The CDR3 spans 15 residues. This chain's CDR3 is CASSPARELSYGYTF. The CDR3 nucleotides are TGTGCCAGCAGCCCCGCCAGGGAGTTGAGTTATGGCTACACCTTC.

This clonotype showed up just once. The chain joins TRBV10-3 to TRBJ1-4; 9 nucleotides agree with TRBD1. The V gene's germline CDR1 is ENHRY and CDR2 SYGVKD. The CDR3 covers 15 residues. J lost 3 bases, V lost 5 bases, and 4 bases had no gene match. This CDR3 reads CAISLDRGANEKLFF. CDR3 sequence (DNA): TGTGCCATCAGTTTGGACAGGGGAGCTAATGAAAAACTGTTTTTT.